The clone carrying this T cell receptor beta chain was counted once. Its antigen is not identified. Per the germline V gene, CDR1 is MNHEY and CDR2 is SVGAGI. This CDR3 has 13 amino acids. The germline V and J ends were trimmed by 6 bases and 7 bases, with 15 bases remaining between them. The entry originates in a study of cytomegalovirus exposure and HLA in healthy donors. Study observations and caveats: Being productive about 87% or about 30% of the time was typical of most TCR beta V segments in an earlier analysis.

60 Vbeta and 13 Jbeta primers were used in PCR. Sequencing was performed with immunoSEQ multiplex PCR; in TCRdb, only in-frame clones are kept and a portion is missing. The table lists some 150,000 clones, approximately 79% of them singletons. V usage is TRBV6-5 and J usage is TRBJ1-2; D possibly corresponds to TRBD1 (5 bases). The receptor comes from a man in his forties in good health and CMV-seronegative. Sequenced: PBMCs. The CDR3 nucleotides read TGTGCCAGCAGCCCAAATCAGGGCGCTGGCTACACCTTC. It encodes CASSPNQGAGYTF.